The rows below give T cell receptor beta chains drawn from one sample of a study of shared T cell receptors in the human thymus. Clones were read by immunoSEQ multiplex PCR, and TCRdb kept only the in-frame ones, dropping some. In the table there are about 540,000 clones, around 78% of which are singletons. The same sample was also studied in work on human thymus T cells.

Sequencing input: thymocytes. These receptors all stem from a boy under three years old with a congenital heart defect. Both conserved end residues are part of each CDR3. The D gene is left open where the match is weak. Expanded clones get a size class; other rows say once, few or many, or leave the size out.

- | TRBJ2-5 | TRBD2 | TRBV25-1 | CASSSQGSLAGARETQYF
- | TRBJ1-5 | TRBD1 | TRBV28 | CASRPRQGARGLGQPQHF
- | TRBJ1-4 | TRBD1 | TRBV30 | CARGLGTGSTNEKLFF
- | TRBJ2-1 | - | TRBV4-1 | CASSQAPRSYNEQFF
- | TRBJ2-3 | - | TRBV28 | CASRVWQIHTDTQYF
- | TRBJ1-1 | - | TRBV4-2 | CASSLTDRPSGAFF
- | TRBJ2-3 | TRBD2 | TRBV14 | CASSQDLAGGPNKDTQYF
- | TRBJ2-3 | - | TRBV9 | CASSAGVGATDTQYF
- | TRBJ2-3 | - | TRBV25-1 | CASSDEVLAAAPADTQYF
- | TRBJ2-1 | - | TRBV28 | CASSLRVQDWRTSYNEQFF
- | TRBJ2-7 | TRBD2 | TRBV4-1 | CASSPRRTSGRASYEQYF
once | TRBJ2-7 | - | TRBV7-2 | CASSLVGGYEQYF
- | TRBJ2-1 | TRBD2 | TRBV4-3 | CASSGLAGGSERYNEQFF
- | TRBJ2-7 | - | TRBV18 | CASSQLAVLSPPASSSYEQYF
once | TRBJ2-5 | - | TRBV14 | CASSRNIQQEGQTQYF
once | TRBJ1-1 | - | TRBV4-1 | CASSQGAKNTEAFF